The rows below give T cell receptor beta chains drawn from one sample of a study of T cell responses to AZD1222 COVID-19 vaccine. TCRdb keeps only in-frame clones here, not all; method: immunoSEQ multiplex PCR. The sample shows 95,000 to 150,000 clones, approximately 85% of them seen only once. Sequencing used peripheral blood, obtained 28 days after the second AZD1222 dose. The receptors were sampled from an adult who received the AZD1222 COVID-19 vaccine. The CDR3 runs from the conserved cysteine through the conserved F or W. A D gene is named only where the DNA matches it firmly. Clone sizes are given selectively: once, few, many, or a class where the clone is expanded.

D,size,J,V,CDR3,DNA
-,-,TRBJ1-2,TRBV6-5,CASSDYGYTF,TGTGCCAGCAGCGACTATGGCTACACCTTC
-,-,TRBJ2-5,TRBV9,CASSVEGGPRGPGTQYF,TGTGCCAGCAGCGTAGAAGGAGGCCCCCGGGGACCAGGAACCCAGTACTTC
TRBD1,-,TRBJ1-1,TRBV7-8,CASRLSQTGRNTEAFF,TGTGCCAGCAGACTAAGCCAGACAGGGAGGAACACTGAAGCTTTCTTT
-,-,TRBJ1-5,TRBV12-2,CASRSLSVGGNQPQHF,TGTGCAAGTCGCTCCCTTTCGGTGGGGGGCAATCAGCCTCAGCATTTT
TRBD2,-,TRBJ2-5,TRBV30,CAWSGSSGETQYF,TGTGCCTGGAGTGGATCTAGCGGGGAGACCCAGTACTTC
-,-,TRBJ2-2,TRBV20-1,CSASTGATNTGELFF,TGCAGTGCTAGTACCGGAGCCACGAACACCGGGGAGCTGTTTTTT
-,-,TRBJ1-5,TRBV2,CASSGPGVSNQPQHF,TGTGCCAGCAGTGGCCCTGGGGTAAGCAATCAGCCCCAGCATTTT
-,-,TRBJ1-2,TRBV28,CASSLSPGSGYTF,TGTGCCAGCAGTTTATCACCTGGGTCTGGCTACACCTTC
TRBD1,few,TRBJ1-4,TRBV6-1,CASSDGQGGEKLFF,TGTGCCAGCAGTGACGGGCAGGGGGGGGAAAAACTGTTTTTT
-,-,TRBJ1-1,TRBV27,CASSGHREAFF,TGTGCCAGCAGTGGGCACCGTGAAGCTTTCTTT
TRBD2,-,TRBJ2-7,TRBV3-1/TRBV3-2,CASSLGTSPYEQYF,TGTGCCAGCAGCCTCGGGACTAGTCCCTACGAGCAGTACTTC
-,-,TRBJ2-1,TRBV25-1,CASSDSIPGEVMNEQFF,TGTGCCAGCAGTGACTCCATTCCAGGGGAGGTCATGAATGAGCAGTTCTTC
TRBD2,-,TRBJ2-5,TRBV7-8,CASSFYSGGTYQETQYF,TGTGCCAGCAGCTTTTATAGCGGGGGGACGTACCAAGAGACCCAGTACTTC
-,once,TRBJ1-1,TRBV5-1,CASGGGSMNTEAFF,TGCGCCAGCGGCGGGGGTAGCATGAACACTGAAGCTTTCTTT
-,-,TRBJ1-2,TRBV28,CASSSSSLYGYTF,TGTGCCAGCAGTTCATCCAGCCTCTATGGCTACACCTTC
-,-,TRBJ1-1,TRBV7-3,CASSLLRDTEAFF,TGTGCCAGCAGCTTACTCAGGGATACTGAAGCTTTCTTT
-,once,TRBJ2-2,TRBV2,CASSEASRGTGELFF,TGTGCCAGCAGTGAGGCTAGCCGGGGCACCGGGGAGCTGTTTTTT
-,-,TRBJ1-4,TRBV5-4,CASSSRQAGANEKLFF,TGTGCCAGCAGCTCCCGACAGGCCGGGGCTAATGAAAAACTGTTTTTT
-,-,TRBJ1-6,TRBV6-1,CASSEILQGNSPLHF,TGTGCCAGCAGTGAAATTTTACAGGGAAATTCACCCCTCCACTTT
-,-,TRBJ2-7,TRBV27,CASSPFFIGQYYEQYF,TGTGCCAGCAGTCCCTTCTTCATAGGACAGTATTACGAGCAGTACTTC
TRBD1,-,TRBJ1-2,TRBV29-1,CSVGGEGTGSYGYTF,TGCAGCGTTGGGGGCGAGGGGACAGGGAGCTATGGCTACACCTTC
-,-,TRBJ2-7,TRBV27,CASSLLDRTYEQYF,TGTGCCAGCAGTTTACTTGACAGGACCTACGAGCAGTACTTC
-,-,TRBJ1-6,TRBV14,CASSQVTGRPYNSPLHF,TGTGCCAGCAGCCAAGTTACAGGGCGGCCCTATAATTCACCCCTCCACTTT
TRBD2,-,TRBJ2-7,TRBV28,CASRLGGLAVQYF,TGTGCCAGCAGGCTTGGGGGACTAGCGGTGCAGTACTTC
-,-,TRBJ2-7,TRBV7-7,CASSSRGAAPYEQYF,TGTGCCAGCAGTTCGAGGGGGGCAGCACCCTACGAGCAGTACTTC
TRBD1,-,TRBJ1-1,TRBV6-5,CASSHRGEGTEAFF,TGTGCCAGCAGTCACAGGGGAGAGGGCACTGAAGCTTTCTTT
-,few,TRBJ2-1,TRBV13,CASSGSQSWGDEQFF,TGTGCCAGCAGCGGTTCTCAATCTTGGGGAGATGAGCAGTTCTTC
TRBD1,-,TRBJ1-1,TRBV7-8,CASSFTGAGTEAFF,TGTGCCAGCAGCTTCACAGGGGCTGGCACTGAAGCTTTCTTT
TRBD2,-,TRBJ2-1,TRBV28,CASSFGETSDHNEQFF,TGTGCCAGCAGTTTTGGGGAGACTAGCGACCACAATGAGCAGTTCTTC
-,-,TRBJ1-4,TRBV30,CAWSVEEEKLFF,TGTGCCTGGAGTGTCGAAGAGGAAAAACTGTTTTTT
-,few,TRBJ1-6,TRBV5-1,CASSLTGPGNSPLHF,TGCGCCAGCAGCTTGACGGGCCCCGGGAATTCACCCCTCCACTTT
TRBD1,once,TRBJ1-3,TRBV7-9,CASSLKGRTGENTIYF,TGTGCCAGCAGCCTCAAAGGACGGACAGGGGAGAACACCATATATTTT
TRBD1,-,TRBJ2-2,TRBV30,CAWRSPGGPNTGELFF,TGTGCCTGGCGGTCTCCAGGGGGCCCGAACACCGGGGAGCTGTTTTTT
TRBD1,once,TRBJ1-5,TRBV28,CASGDRSNQPQHF,TGTGCCAGTGGGGACAGGAGCAATCAGCCCCAGCATTTT
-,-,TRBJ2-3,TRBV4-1,CASSQSSTDTQYF,TGCGCCAGCAGCCAGTCTAGCACAGATACGCAGTATTTT
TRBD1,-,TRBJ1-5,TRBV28,CASVPAPGGYQPQHF,TGTGCCAGCGTCCCTGCTCCAGGGGGCTATCAGCCCCAGCATTTT
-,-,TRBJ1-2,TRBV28,CASSSYSYGYTF,TGTGCCAGCAGTTCCTACAGCTATGGCTACACCTTC
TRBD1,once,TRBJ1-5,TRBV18,CASSPGQGSNQPQHF,TGTGCCAGCTCACCCGGACAGGGAAGCAATCAGCCCCAGCATTTT
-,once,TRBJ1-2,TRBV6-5,CASSYSRSGRGGYTF,TGTGCCAGCAGTTACTCGAGGAGCGGGCGAGGTGGCTACACCTTC
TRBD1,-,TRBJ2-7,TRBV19,CASSISGQNYEQYF,TGTGCCAGTAGTATTTCGGGACAGAACTACGAGCAGTACTTC
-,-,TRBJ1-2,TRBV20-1,CSARSGNGYTF,TGCAGTGCTAGATCTGGGAATGGCTACACCTTC
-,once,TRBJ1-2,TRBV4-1,CASSQVEGGRVGGYTF,TGCGCCAGCAGCCAAGTAGAAGGCGGGAGGGTTGGTGGCTACACCTTC
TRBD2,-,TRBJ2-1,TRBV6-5,CASSRSGGVNEQFF,TGTGCCAGCAGTCGTAGCGGGGGGGTCAATGAGCAGTTCTTC
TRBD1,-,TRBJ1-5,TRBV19,CASRVPGTGNQPQHF,TGTGCCAGTAGAGTACCCGGGACAGGGAATCAGCCCCAGCATTTT
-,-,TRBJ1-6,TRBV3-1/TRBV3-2,CASSQEYAGWTPLHF,TGTGCCAGCAGCCAAGAATATGCGGGATGGACACCCCTCCACTTT
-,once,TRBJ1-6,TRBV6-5,CASSYWQGNSPLHF,TGTGCCAGCAGTTACTGGCAGGGGAATTCACCCCTCCACTTT
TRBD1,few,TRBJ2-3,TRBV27,CASSLLSTGVFTDTQYF,TGTGCCAGCAGTTTATTGTCGACAGGGGTATTCACAGATACGCAGTATTTT
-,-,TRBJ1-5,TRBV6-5,CASTPRWDQPQHF,TGTGCCAGCACCCCGCGGTGGGATCAGCCCCAGCATTTT
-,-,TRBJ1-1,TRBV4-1,CASSPAGLRTSGTEAFF,TGCGCCAGCAGCCCCGCAGGGCTGCGAACAAGTGGGACTGAAGCTTTCTTT
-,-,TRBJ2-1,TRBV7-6,CASSLSFEGGGKQFF,TGTGCCAGCAGCTTATCTTTTGAGGGCGGAGGGAAGCAGTTCTTC